These T cell receptor beta chains were read from a single sample in a study of cytomegalovirus exposure and HLA in healthy donors. Method: immunoSEQ multiplex PCR; TCRdb's copy keeps in-frame clones and lacks some. The repertoire includes 150,000 to 200,000 clones, about 82% of them detected once, and over 2% sits in the top ten. Sequenced sample: PBMCs. Source of these receptors: a man in his thirties or forties in good health and CMV-seropositive. Both conserved end residues are part of each CDR3. The D gene is left open where the match is weak. Only some rows state a clone size, as once, few, many or a class for expanded clones.

>TRBD1|TRBJ1-6|NA|TRBV19
CASSHRDRVYNSPLHF
TGTGCCAGTAGTCACCGGGACAGGGTGTATAATTCACCCCTCCACTTT
>TRBD2|TRBJ2-1|once|TRBV11-3
CASSLSGNNEQFF
TGTGCCAGCAGCCTTAGCGGGAACAATGAGCAGTTCTTC
>TRBD1|TRBJ2-3|NA|TRBV7-9
CASSPVDRTSTDTQYF
TGTGCCAGCAGCCCAGTGGACAGGACTAGCACAGATACGCAGTATTTT
>TRBD1|TRBJ2-2|NA|TRBV19
CASSLPGGLNTGELFF
TGTGCCAGTAGTCTTCCAGGGGGCTTGAACACCGGGGAGCTGTTTTTT
>NA|TRBJ2-7|NA|TRBV13
CASSLGATAVSLYEQYF
TGTGCCAGCAGCTTAGGGGCTACAGCCGTCTCACTCTACGAGCAGTACTTC
>TRBD1|TRBJ1-2|few|TRBV2
CASSADRGGYGYTF
TGTGCCAGCAGCGCCGACAGGGGTGGCTATGGCTACACCTTC
>TRBD2|TRBJ2-3|NA|TRBV4-3
CASSQALATSGDTQYF
TGCGCCAGCAGCCAAGCCCTAGCGACTAGCGGGGATACGCAGTATTTT
>NA|TRBJ2-2|NA|TRBV6-1
CASSENLGRTGELFF
TGTGCCAGCAGTGAAAATCTGGGCCGCACCGGGGAGCTGTTTTTT
>TRBD1|TRBJ1-2|NA|TRBV6-5
CASSYAGQAYTF
TGTGCCAGCAGTTACGCCGGACAGGCATACACCTTC
>NA|TRBJ2-5|NA|TRBV7-2
CASSLGDRETQYF
TGTGCCAGCAGCTTAGGTGACAGAGAGACCCAGTACTTC
>NA|TRBJ1-1|NA|TRBV4-3
CASSRLQGATEAFF
TGCGCCAGCAGCCGCCTACAGGGTGCCACTGAAGCTTTCTTT
>TRBD1|TRBJ2-2|NA|TRBV6-4
CASSEGQGRDTGELFF
TGTGCCAGCAGCGAGGGACAGGGGAGGGACACCGGGGAGCTGTTTTTT
>NA|TRBJ1-5|NA|TRBV6-5
CASSERHYQPQHF
TGTGCCAGCAGCGAGAGACATTATCAGCCCCAGCATTTT
>NA|TRBJ1-2|NA|TRBV7-9
CASTRTAVEASNYGYTF
TGTGCCAGCACCAGAACGGCTGTCGAGGCATCGAACTATGGCTACACCTTC
>TRBD2|TRBJ2-3|NA|TRBV6-1
CASSGLAGGQNTQYF
TGTGCCAGCAGTGGACTAGCGGGGGGCCAAAATACGCAGTATTTT
>NA|TRBJ2-7|once|TRBV6-5
CASSYSTFDTDEQYF
TGTGCCAGCAGTTACTCTACTTTTGACACTGACGAGCAGTACTTC